These 16 T cell receptor beta chains came from one sample sequenced in a study of Graves' ophthalmopathy and Graves' hyperthyroidism. Amplification from RNA transcripts yielded the TCR beta CDR3 regions. First-round RT-PCR relied on HTBI primers, and a second-round multiplex PCR came next. Each CDR3 protein gets one entry after TCRdb re-called the multiplex PCR reads with MiXCR. The table includes 500,000 to 700,000 distinct CDR3 sequences, under 45% detected once. Material: peripheral blood or thyroid tissue (not recorded which). These receptors were taken from an adult man with Graves' hyperthyroidism.

This clonotype has at least ten counts. V is TRBV10-3 and J is TRBJ2-5, with a weak D call TRBD1 (6 bases). The CDR3 consists of 15 residues. Germline-derived CDR1 and CDR2 are ENHRY and SYGVKD. Trimming cost V 5 bases and J 0 bases, with 13 bases left between them. CDR3: CAISFRQEYQETQYF. CDR3 bases: TGTGCCATCAGTTTCCGACAGGAGTACCAAGAGACCCAGTACTTC.

The chain uses TRBV29-1 and TRBJ1-3; D remains ambiguous. The V end was cut by 3 bases, the J end by 7 bases, with 7 bases between. The CDR3 is 11 amino acids. CDR1 SQVTM and CDR2 ANQGSEA come from the germline V gene. The CDR3 DNA reads as TGCAGCGTTGACGACGGGAACACCATATATTTT. Translating gives CSVDDGNTIYF. Full variable domain (rest looked up from reference TRBV29-1 and TRBJ1-3): SAVISQKPSRDICQRGTSLTIQCQVDSQVTMMFWYRQQPGQSLTLIATANQGSEATYESGFVIDKFPISRPNLTFSTLTVSNMSPEDSSIYLCSVDDGNTIYFGEGSWLTVV.

This clonotype came up many times. The rearrangement uses TRBV7-8 and TRBJ1-5; a weak D match, TRBD1 (6 bases). The CDR3 covers 15 residues. In germline, CDR1 is SGHVS, CDR2 FQNEAQ. Deletions cut 1 base from V and 5 bases from J, with 12 bases between. The CDR3 DNA follows: TGTGCCAGCAGCTTAGAAGAACAGGGATATCAGCCCCAGCATTTT. Protein product: CASSLEEQGYQPQHF. The whole variable domain, remainder taken from reference TRBV7-8 and TRBJ1-5, is GAGVSQSPRYKVAKRGQDVALRCDPISGHVSLFWYQQALGQGPEFLTYFQNEAQLDKSGLPSDRFFAERPEGSVSTLKIQRTQQEDSAVYLCASSLEEQGYQPQHFGDGTRLSIL.

The V gene is TRBV7-9, the J gene TRBJ2-2, with D possibly matching TRBD2 (6 bases). This CDR3 has 15 amino acids. Germline CDR1 reads SEHNR; CDR2 reads FQNEAQ (reference sequence). The V and J ends lost 3 bases and 1 base respectively, with 9 bases between them. The CDR3 region is CASSFKRVNTGELFF. CDR3 DNA: TGTGCCAGCAGCTTCAAGCGGGTGAACACCGGGGAGCTGTTTTTT. Full variable domain (outside the CDR3, taken from reference TRBV7-9 and TRBJ2-2): DTGVSQNPRHKITKRGQNVTFRCDPISEHNRLYWYRQTLGQGPEFLTYFQNEAQLEKSRLLSDRFSAERPKGSFSTLEIQRTEQGDSAMYLCASSFKRVNTGELFFGEGSRLTVL.

The chain combines TRBV4-1 with TRBJ1-4, with 9 bases that match TRBD1. The trim removed 4 bases at V and 8 bases at J, leaving 11 bases unmatched. Germline V CDR1 and CDR2: MGHRA, YSYEKL. This CDR3 is 16 amino acids long. CDR3: CASSPNRQGGREKLFF. The CDR3 DNA reads TGCGCCAGCAGCCCCAATCGACAGGGGGGACGCGAAAAACTGTTTTTT.

This clonotype appeared many times. The chain recombines TRBV24-1 with TRBJ2-2, with D perhaps matching TRBD2 (6 bases). V lost 5 bases and J lost 0, with 12 bases in between. CDR1 KGHDR and CDR2 SFDVKD come from the germline V gene. The CDR3 has 16 amino acids. Here the CDR3 reads CATSVASATNTGELFF. CDR3 bases: TGTGCCACCAGTGTTGCTAGCGCAACGAACACCGGGGAGCTGTTTTTT.

In its sample, this clonotype was seen many times. The chain uses TRBV20-1 and TRBJ1-2; D gene unclear. Germline values: CDR1 DFQATT, CDR2 SNEGSKA (reference sequence). This CDR3 is built from 12 residues. V was pared by 2 bases and J by 10 bases, with 14 bases between. This CDR3 reads CSARNRRVAYTF. The DNA of the CDR3 is TGCAGTGCTAGAAATAGAAGAGTAGCCTACACCTTC.

As DNA, the CDR3 is TGTGCCAGCAGCGTAGGCGTAGGAAACACCATATATTTT. Translated, it gives CASSVGVGNTIYF. This rearrangement joins TRBV9 to TRBJ1-3; no reliable D call. V lost 0 bases, J lost 4 bases, and 5 bases lay in between. CDR1 SGDLS and CDR2 YYNGEE come from the germline V gene. This CDR3 has 13 residues.

This clonotype came up many times. The chain recombines TRBV6-5 with TRBJ2-5; TRBD2 might be the D (6 bases). CDR1 and CDR2 from the germline V gene are MNHEY and SVGAGI. CDR3 length equals 14 residues. V was cut by 6 bases and J by 1 base, with 12 bases left in between. The CDR3 loop is CASSRRETQETQYF. The CDR3 DNA is TGTGCCAGCAGCCGTCGGGAGACCCAAGAGACCCAGTACTTC.

This clonotype was picked up many times. The V gene is TRBV5-1, the J gene TRBJ2-2; D unresolved. CDR1 and CDR2 from the germline V gene are SGHRS and YFSETQ. The CDR3 contains 13 residues. The V end was cut by 2 bases, the J end by 6 bases, with 8 bases between. CDR3 in DNA: TGCGCCAGCAGCTTCCGGACGGCCGGGGAGCTGTTTTTT. Translation: CASSFRTAGELFF.

This clonotype was recorded at least ten times. For the CDR3, the DNA is TGTGCCAGCAGCGTTGACAGTCCGAGCTCCTATAATTCACCCCTCCACTTT. Translation gives CASSVDSPSSYNSPLHF. This chain links TRBV7-9 with TRBJ1-6; weak D call: TRBD1 (5 bases). The CDR3 contains 17 residues. V was cut by 5 bases and J by 0 bases, with 14 bases left in between. Per the germline V gene, CDR1 is SEHNR and CDR2 is FQNEAQ (reference sequence).

The V gene is TRBV27, the J gene TRBJ2-5; TRBD1 agrees at 8 bases. Germline lookup yields CDR1 MNHEY and CDR2 SMNVEV (reference sequence). The V and J ends lost 6 bases and 6 bases, in that order; junction bases with no gene match: 15. This CDR3 region has 16 residues. CDR3: CASSQSGQGASKTQYF. The CDR3 DNA reads TGTGCCAGCAGCCAAAGTGGGCAGGGGGCTTCAAAGACCCAGTACTTC.

This clonotype has a count of ten or more. The chain uses TRBV2 and TRBJ1-2, with 10 nucleotides matching TRBD1. CDR3 length: 14 residues. Germline trimming cut 6 bases from V and 3 bases from J; bases unmatched to any gene: 4. Germline CDR1 SNHLY, CDR2 FYNNEI. The CDR3 here is CASRWTGGDYGYTF. CDR3 nucleotide sequence: TGTGCCAGCAGGTGGACAGGGGGTGACTATGGCTACACCTTC.

The genes are TRBV24-1 and TRBJ2-7; 7 bases are a match to TRBD1. The V segment lost 12 bases and the J segment 6 bases; nucleotides outside the gene matches: 1. CDR3 length: 9 amino acids. Germline CDR1 reads KGHDR; CDR2 reads SFDVKD. The CDR3 DNA reads TGTGCCTCAGGGGGCGAGCAGTACTTC. It codes for CASGGEQYF.

This clonotype came up many times. The V gene is TRBV5-6, the J gene TRBJ1-5; D unresolved. The CDR3 is 15 residues long. In germline, CDR1 is SGHDT, CDR2 YYEEEE. Trimming removed 3 bases from V and 9 bases from J, with 19 bases in between. CDR3 region: CASSSQADGGWPQHF. CDR3 bases: TGTGCCAGCAGCTCCCAGGCGGACGGAGGATGGCCCCAGCATTTT. The whole variable domain, filled in from reference TRBV5-6 and TRBJ1-5, reads DAGVTQSPTHLIKTRGQQVTLRCSPKSGHDTVSWYQQALGQGPQFIFQYYEEEERQRGNFPDRFSGHQFPNYSSELNVNALLLGDSALYLCASSSQADGGWPQHFGDGTRLSIL.

This clonotype came up many times. The chain links TRBV29-1 to TRBJ1-3; D is unclear. This CDR3 is built from 11 residues. Germline CDR1 is SQVTM and CDR2 is ANQGSEA. Trimming removed 3 bases from V and 3 bases from J, with 3 bases in between. CDR3 in amino acids: CSVDGGNTIYF. CDR3 nucleotide sequence: TGCAGCGTTGATGGTGGAAACACCATATATTTT.